The 17 T cell receptor beta chains presented below share a single source sample, sequenced in a study of post-analysis software for immune sequencing data. Study conclusions and caveats: Patients carried five TRBV segments more frequently than controls did, and TRBV5-6, TRBV5-1 and TRBV20-1 were among them.

Their specific antigens are unknown. The authors incorporated unique molecular identifiers into the TCR beta cDNA libraries. TCRdb ran MiXCR on the PCR reads and lists one entry per CDR3 protein. The sample lists about 620,000 distinct CDR3 sequences, 44% occurring once. Sequencing was done on a sample of blood. The receptors were sampled from a girl aged 10-17 years with multiple sclerosis.

The sample holds a few counts of this clonotype. This chain links TRBV3-1 with TRBJ2-7; D uncertain. The CDR3 length is 12 residues. Looked up from germline, CDR1 is LGHDT and CDR2 is YNNKEL (reference sequence). V dropped 3 bases and J dropped 4 bases, with 7 bases sitting between them. As DNA, the CDR3 is TGTGCCAGCAGCCATTCAAGTTACGAGCAGTACTTC. The encoded protein is CASSHSSYEQYF.

This clonotype has just a few counts. This sequence joins TRBV4-1 and TRBJ2-1; 15 bases align to TRBD2. Germline V gene sequence: CDR1 MGHRA, CDR2 YSYEKL. After removal of 3 bases from V and 8 bases from J, the junction contained 8 bases not matched to a gene. The CDR3 totals 17 residues. The CDR3 protein is CASSHRGLAGGTHEQFF. CDR3 in DNA: TGCGCCAGCAGCCATCGCGGACTAGCGGGAGGGACGCATGAGCAGTTCTTC.

This sequence joins TRBV20-1 and TRBJ2-5; 10 nucleotides match TRBD2. The DNA end favors TRBJ2-7, so the J call may be wrong. The CDR3 is 16 amino acids. CDR1 is DFQATT and CDR2 is SNEGSKA in the germline V gene (reference sequence). The CDR3 region has the DNA TGCAGTGCTCTATTAGCAGCGGGAGGGACGGGAAACGAGCAGTACTTC. Amino acids: CSALLAAGGTGNEQYF.

This clonotype was picked up a small number of times. The chain couples TRBV12-3 or TRBV12-4 to TRBJ2-1, with TRBD2 matching 11 bases. This CDR3 spans 18 amino acids. Trimming cost V 6 bases and J 5 bases; bases outside gene matches: 15. CDR3: CASSSIPLAGGQHNEQFF. The CDR3 nucleotides are TGTGCCAGCAGCTCCATACCCCTAGCGGGGGGACAACACAATGAGCAGTTCTTC.

The rearrangement uses TRBV12-3 or TRBV12-4 and TRBJ2-1; D is unresolved. With 5 bases removed from V and 0 bases from J, the gap between germline ends came to 11 bases. The CDR3 extends over 15 amino acids. The CDR3 DNA reads as TGTGCCAGCAGTCATAGTTTAACCTCCTACAATGAGCAGTTCTTC. Translating gives CASSHSLTSYNEQFF.

The rearrangement joins TRBV12-3 or TRBV12-4 to TRBJ2-1; TRBD2 agrees at 7 bases. The CDR3 length is 14 residues. Unmatched junction bases numbered 6, after V lost 8 bases and J lost 2 bases. CDR3 protein: CASGERGPYNEQFF. DNA of the CDR3: TGTGCCAGCGGGGAGCGGGGACCCTACAATGAGCAGTTCTTC.

The chain carries TRBV4-1 and TRBJ1-5; the match to TRBD1 covers 9 bases. From germline, CDR1 is MGHRA and CDR2 YSYEKL. This CDR3 has 16 residues. The trim removed 2 bases at V and 1 base at J, leaving 3 bases unmatched. CDR3 DNA sequence: TGCGCCAGCAGCCAACCCGGGACAGGGAGCAATCAGCCCCAGCATTTT. Translation: CASSQPGTGSNQPQHF.

In this sample, this clonotype turned up a few times. The chain is built from TRBV15 and TRBJ2-7; D is unclear. V was pared by 0 bases and J by 2 bases, with 11 bases between. This CDR3 has 15 amino acids. Germline lookup yields CDR1 LNHNV and CDR2 YYDKDF (reference sequence). The CDR3 coding sequence is TGTGCCACCAGCAGAGATTTGGCCCCCACCTACGAGCAGTACTTC. It is translated as CATSRDLAPTYEQYF.

The rearrangement joins TRBV5-1 to TRBJ2-7; perhaps D is TRBD1 or TRBD2 (7 bases each). Germline V CDR1 and CDR2: SGHRS, YFSETQ. The CDR3 totals 14 residues. The ends were cut back, 4 bases at V and 5 bases at J, with 16 bases in the middle. The CDR3 nucleotides are TGCGCCAGCAGCCCCAGGGGGGGGGCGAACGAGCAGTACTTC. Its protein product is CASSPRGGANEQYF.

The rearrangement uses TRBV6-2 or TRBV6-3 and TRBJ2-3, with 10 bases that match TRBD2. V was clipped by 0 bases and J by 3 bases; unmatched bases: 3. The CDR3 is 16 residues long. Germline V gene data show CDR1 as MNHEY and CDR2 as SVGEGT. The CDR3 coding sequence is TGTGCCAGCAGTTACTCCGCTAGCGGGAGTACAGATACGCAGTATTTT. Translating it yields CASSYSASGSTDTQYF.

This clonotype was picked up many times. This rearrangement joins TRBV13 to TRBJ2-3; TRBD1 matches 7 bases. Germline CDR1 and CDR2: PRHDT and FYEKMQ (reference sequence). This CDR3 has 14 residues. V lost 5 bases, J lost 1 base, and 3 bases stayed unmatched. The CDR3 region is CASSTTGGTDTQYF. The CDR3 nucleotides are TGTGCCAGCAGCACTACAGGGGGCACAGATACGCAGTATTTT.

Regarding this clonotype: The junction does not match germline at one end; this may be a read error. The genes are TRBV12-3 or TRBV12-4 and TRBJ1-2, with unresolved D. The CDR3 sequence is 13 residues long. CDR3 loop: CASSPPSGFGCTF. CDR3 in DNA: TGTGCCAGCAGTCCACCATCGGGGTTTGGCTGCACCTTC.

The V and J genes are TRBV10-3 and TRBJ2-1; D perhaps matches TRBD2 (6 bases). The ends were cut back, 3 bases at V and 15 bases at J, with 15 bases in the middle. Germline CDR1 and CDR2: ENHRY and SYGVKD. The length of the CDR3 is 12 residues. DNA for the CDR3: TGTGCCATCAGTGAAACGCGGGAAGAACTGTTCTTC. Residues: CAISETREELFF.

CDR3 loop: CASSERGGIANEQFF. CDR3 coding DNA: TGCGCCAGCAGCGAACGTGGGGGGATAGCGAATGAGCAGTTCTTC. The V and J genes are TRBV5-1 and TRBJ2-1; the D gene is possibly TRBD2 (6 bases). Germline V gene lookup returns CDR1 SGHRS and CDR2 YFSETQ. The V end lost 4 bases, the J end lost 7 bases, and 18 bases lay between the germline ends. The CDR3 contains 15 residues.

This clonotype was seen a handful of times. The chain has TRBV20-1 and TRBJ2-5, with 11 bases matching TRBD2. The J call may be incorrect, as the DNA end agrees better with TRBJ2-7. This CDR3 region has 14 residues. Germline-derived CDR1 and CDR2 are DFQATT and SNEGSKA (reference sequence). CDR3 loop: CSALAGGRYDEQYF. The DNA for the CDR3 is TGCAGTGCGCTAGCGGGAGGACGCTATGACGAGCAGTACTTC.

This clonotype has only a few counts. In DNA, the CDR3 is TGTGCCAGCAGTGATAGGAAGGGAGACTACAATGAGCAGTTCTTC. It codes for CASSDRKGDYNEQFF. The chain uses TRBV6-4 and TRBJ2-1; TRBD2 might be the D (5 bases). The CDR3 loop spans 15 amino acids. Trimming took 3 bases from V and 3 from J, leaving 12 bases between them. Germline values: CDR1 MRHNA, CDR2 SNTAGT.

In its sample, this clonotype was seen a few times. The chain has TRBV4-2 and TRBJ2-4, with 8 bases lining up with TRBD2. The assigned J gene may be wrong: the sequence end matches TRBJ2-7 better. This CDR3 has 16 residues. Germline V gives CDR1 LGHNA, CDR2 YNFKEQ. CDR3 nucleotide sequence: TGTGCCAGCAGCCAAGGTCCGCTAGCGGGTCCATACGAGCAGTACTTC. Protein sequence: CASSQGPLAGPYEQYF.